This TCR beta chain is from a study of cytomegalovirus exposure and HLA in healthy donors. The assay was immunoSEQ multiplex PCR, and TCRdb's table has in-frame clones only and misses some. Among 130,000 to 150,000 clones listed, about 87% were seen once. The CDR3 is 15 amino acids. CDR1 is MNHNS, CDR2 SASEGT, per germline. Trimming cost V 6 bases and J 4 bases, with 18 bases left between them. The sample taken for sequencing was PBMCs. The V gene is TRBV6-1, the J gene TRBJ1-2; the D is unclear. This TCR was recovered from a young woman in good health and CMV-seropositive. The CDR3 loop reads CASRGEGRNSYGYTF. CDR3 bases: TGTGCCAGCAGAGGTGAGGGTAGAAACTCCTATGGCTACACCTTC.